This TCR beta chain was observed in a study of blood T cell repertoires in COVID-19. Study information: Collection of acute and convalescent COVID-19 samples took place in the United States, Italy and Spain. In each case, the material was cDNA or gDNA derived from T cells, B-cell-depleted T cells, or PBMCs.

In the original analysis: Reference gene primer amplification gave estimated nucleated cell counts. Sequencing used immunoSEQ multiplex PCR; TCRdb keeps in-frame clones, though not all of them. V and J calls and clone size are those listed in that table; D and trimming were worked out from the DNA. Here the sample spans more than 300,000 clones, roughly 91% being singletons. The specimen was peripheral blood. The TCR comes from a woman younger than 45 with COVID-19, enrolled during active disease.

The CDR3 DNA sequence: TGTGCCAGCAGTCCAAGCAGGGGGCACGTCGTGAACACTGAAGCTTTCTTT. It yields the protein CASSPSRGHVVNTEAFF. This chain links TRBV6-2 or TRBV6-3 with TRBJ1-1; TRBD1 matches 8 bases. The CDR3 has 17 residues. Germline CDR1 is MNHEY and CDR2 is SVGEGT. J was trimmed by 0 bases and V by 5 bases; bases with no gene match: 11.